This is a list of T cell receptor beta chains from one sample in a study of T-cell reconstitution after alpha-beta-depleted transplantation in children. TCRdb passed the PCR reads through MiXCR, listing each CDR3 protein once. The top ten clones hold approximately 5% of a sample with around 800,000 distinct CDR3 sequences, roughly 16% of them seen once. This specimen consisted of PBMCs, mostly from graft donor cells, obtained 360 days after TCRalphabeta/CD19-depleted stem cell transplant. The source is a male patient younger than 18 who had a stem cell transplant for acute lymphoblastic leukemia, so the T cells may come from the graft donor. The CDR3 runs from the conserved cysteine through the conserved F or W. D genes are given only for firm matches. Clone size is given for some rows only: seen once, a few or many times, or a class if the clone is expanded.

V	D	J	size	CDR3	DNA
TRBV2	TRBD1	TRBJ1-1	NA	CASSADRGVGTEAFF	TGTGCCAGCAGTGCCGACAGGGGGGTTGGCACTGAAGCTTTCTTT
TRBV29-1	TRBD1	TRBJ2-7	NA	CSVITGGKRDYEQYF	TGCAGCGTTATTACAGGGGGCAAGAGGGACTACGAGCAGTACTTC
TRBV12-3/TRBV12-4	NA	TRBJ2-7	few	CASSFGAARGSYEQYF	TGTGCCAGCAGTTTCGGGGCCGCTAGAGGGTCCTACGAGCAGTACTTC
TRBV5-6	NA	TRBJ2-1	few	CASSDLQRPSSYNEQFF	TGTGCCAGCAGCGACCTCCAGCGCCCGAGCTCCTACAATGAGCAGTTCTTC
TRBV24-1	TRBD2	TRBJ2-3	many	CATRKTSGSPDTQYF	TGTGCCACCAGAAAGACTAGCGGGAGCCCAGATACGCAGTATTTT
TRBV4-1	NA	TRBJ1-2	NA	CASSHVDSAGGRYTF	TGCGCCAGCAGCCACGTCGACAGTGCAGGCGGGCGCTACACCTTC
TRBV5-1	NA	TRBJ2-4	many	CASSLDKNIQYF	TGCGCCAGCAGCTTGGACAAAAACATTCAGTACTTC
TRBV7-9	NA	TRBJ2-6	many	CASSLRLANVLTF	TGTGCCAGCAGCTTAAGGCTGGCCAACGTCCTGACTTTC
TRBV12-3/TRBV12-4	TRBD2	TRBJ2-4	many	CASSNGRGRNIQYF	TGTGCCAGCAGTAACGGGAGGGGAAGAAACATTCAGTACTTC
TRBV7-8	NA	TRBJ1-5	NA	CASSLGTVDQPQHF	TGTGCCAGCAGCCTTGGGACGGTCGATCAGCCCCAGCATTTT
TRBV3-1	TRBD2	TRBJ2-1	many	CASSQGLAGVNEQFF	TGTGCCAGCAGCCAAGGACTAGCGGGAGTCAATGAGCAGTTCTTC
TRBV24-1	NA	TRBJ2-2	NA	CATSDLGLWNTGELFF	TGTGCCACCAGTGATTTAGGTCTGTGGAACACCGGGGAGCTGTTTTTT
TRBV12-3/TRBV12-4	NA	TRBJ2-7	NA	CASSRRPDEQYF	TGTGCCAGCAGCCGTCGACCCGACGAGCAGTACTTC
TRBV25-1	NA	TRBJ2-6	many	CASSVSTGGANVLTF	TGTGCCAGCAGTGTTTCTACGGGTGGGGCCAACGTCCTGACTTTC
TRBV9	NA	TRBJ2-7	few	CASSVAPTAGLEQYF	TGTGCCAGCAGCGTAGCCCCTACCGCAGGGCTCGAGCAGTACTTC
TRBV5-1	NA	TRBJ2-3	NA	CASSLAQGTITDTQYF	TGCGCCAGCAGCTTGGCCCAGGGGACGATCACAGATACGCAGTATTTT